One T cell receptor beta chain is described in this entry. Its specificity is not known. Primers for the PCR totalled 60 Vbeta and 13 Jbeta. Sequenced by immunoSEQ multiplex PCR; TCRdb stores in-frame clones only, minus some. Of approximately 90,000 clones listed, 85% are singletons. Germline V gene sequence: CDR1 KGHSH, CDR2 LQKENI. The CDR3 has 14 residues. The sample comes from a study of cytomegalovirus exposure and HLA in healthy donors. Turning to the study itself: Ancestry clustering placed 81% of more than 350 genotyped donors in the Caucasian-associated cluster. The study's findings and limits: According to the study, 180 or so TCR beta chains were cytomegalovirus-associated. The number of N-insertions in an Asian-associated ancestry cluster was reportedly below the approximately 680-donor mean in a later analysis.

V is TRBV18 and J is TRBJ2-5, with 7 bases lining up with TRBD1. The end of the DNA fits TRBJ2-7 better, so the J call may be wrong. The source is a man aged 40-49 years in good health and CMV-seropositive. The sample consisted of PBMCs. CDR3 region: CASSPPTGAYEQYF. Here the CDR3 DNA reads TGTGCCAGCTCCCCCCCCACAGGGGCCTACGAGCAGTACTTC.